Below, 12 T cell receptor beta chains from the same sample are listed, as sequenced in a study of shared clonotypes between healthy human individuals. TCRdb's copy holds only in-frame clones and misses some; the assay was immunoSEQ multiplex PCR. The table records some 1 million clones, approximately 68% of them present only once. The sample was memory CD4+ T cells sorted from blood. Subset described: CD45RA-negative fraction. All receptors derive from a man younger than 35 in good health.

The chain employs TRBV6-6 and TRBJ1-5; no firm D call. Trimming removed 9 bases at V and 2 bases at J, with 11 bases between. Germline V gene data show CDR1 as MNHNY and CDR2 as SVGAGI (reference sequence). The length of the CDR3 is 13 residues. CDR3 protein: CASQMKGNQPQHF. Written as DNA, the CDR3 is TGTGCCAGTCAGATGAAAGGCAATCAGCCCCAGCATTTT.

This clone was detected once. The J gene is TRBJ1-1, the V gene TRBV2; 9 bases agree with TRBD1. J lost 1 base, V lost 8 bases, and 2 bases had no gene match. CDR1 SNHLY and CDR2 FYNNEI come from the germline V gene. The CDR3 runs to 13 residues. CDR3 sequence (DNA): TGTGCCAGCCAGGGACAGGGGAACACTGAAGCTTTCTTT. It yields the protein CASQGQGNTEAFF.

A word on this clone: This CDR3 is also generated by other DNA sequences in the sample. The chain recombines TRBV6-5 with TRBJ1-2; 10 bases agree with TRBD1. The CDR3 totals 15 residues. With V trimmed by 0 bases and J by 3 bases, 1 base remained unmatched. The germline V gene encodes CDR1 MNHEY and CDR2 SVGAGI. CDR3 region: CASSYSGTGDYGYTF. In DNA form, the CDR3 reads TGTGCCAGCAGTTACTCCGGGACAGGGGACTATGGCTACACCTTC.

This rearrangement joins TRBV7-9 to TRBJ2-1, with D perhaps assigned TRBD1 or TRBD2 (5 bases each). The germline gives CDR1 SEHNR, CDR2 FQNEAQ (reference sequence). The CDR3 consists of 15 residues. Trimming took 1 base from V and 5 from J, leaving 12 bases between them. The DNA for the CDR3 is TGTGCCAGCAGCTTAGGGACTGGGGGTAACAATGAGCAGTTCTTC. Translation gives CASSLGTGGNNEQFF. The full variable domain, rest sourced from reference TRBV7-9 and TRBJ2-1, is DTGVSQNPRHKITKRGQNVTFRCDPISEHNRLYWYRQTLGQGPEFLTYFQNEAQLEKSRLLSDRFSAERPKGSFSTLEIQRTEQGDSAMYLCASSLGTGGNNEQFFGPGTRLTVL.

The chain joins TRBV7-9 to TRBJ2-3; TRBD2 aligns across 7 bases. Germline CDR1 and CDR2: SEHNR and FQNEAQ (reference sequence). V dropped 2 bases and J dropped 4; count of bases not matched to a gene: 9. The CDR3 contains 16 residues. The CDR3 DNA is TGTGCCAGCAGCTTAATTCTGCTAGCGGTAGCAGATACGCAGTATTTT. Translated: CASSLILLAVADTQYF. Based on the CDR3 plus reference TRBV7-9 and TRBJ2-3, the full variable domain is DTGVSQNPRHKITKRGQNVTFRCDPISEHNRLYWYRQTLGQGPEFLTYFQNEAQLEKSRLLSDRFSAERPKGSFSTLEIQRTEQGDSAMYLCASSLILLAVADTQYFGPGTRLTVL.

This sequence joins TRBV30 and TRBJ1-3; no clear D. Trimming shortened V by 0 bases and J by 0 bases, and 12 bases separated the two germline ends. CDR1 is GTSNPN, CDR2 SVGIG, per germline (reference sequence). The CDR3 sequence is 16 residues long. In DNA, the CDR3 is TGTGCCTGGAGTGTTCAAATGACATCCTCTGGAAACACCATATATTTT. Protein: CAWSVQMTSSGNTIYF.

The chain joins TRBV14 to TRBJ1-6; D gene ambiguous. Trimming stripped 4 bases from V and 10 bases from J, with 17 bases between. Germline V gene lookup returns CDR1 SGHDN and CDR2 FVKESK. CDR3 size: 15 residues. The CDR3, as DNA: TGTGCCAGCAGCCCCCAACGTCCGGGTCTCTCACCCCTCCACTTT. Amino acids: CASSPQRPGLSPLHF. The entire variable domain, with the rest obtained from reference TRBV14 and TRBJ1-6, is as follows: EAGVTQFPSHSVIEKGQTVTLRCDPISGHDNLYWYRRVMGKEIKFLLHFVKESKQDESGMPNNRFLAERTGGTYSTLKVQPAELEDSGVYFCASSPQRPGLSPLHFGNGTRLTVT.

The CDR3 nucleotides read TGTGCCAGCAGCTTGGTCCTGGGAAGTCAAGCTTTCTTT. This gives the protein CASSLVLGSQAFF. This chain uses TRBV5-4 with TRBJ1-1, with D uncertain. V was clipped by 0 bases and J by 9 bases, with 12 bases between them. Germline V gene lookup returns CDR1 SGHNT and CDR2 YYREEE (reference sequence). CDR3 length: 13 amino acids. The whole variable domain, remainder taken from reference TRBV5-4 and TRBJ1-1, is ETGVTQSPTHLIKTRGQQVTLRCSSQSGHNTVSWYQQALGQGPQFIFQYYREEENGRGNFPPRFSGLQFPNYSSELNVNALELDDSALYLCASSLVLGSQAFFGQGTRLTVV.

The chain employs TRBV4-3 and TRBJ2-7; 14 bases are a match to TRBD2. With 4 bases clipped from V and 0 bases from J, the junction kept 2 bases outside the gene matches. Germline V gives CDR1 LGHNA, CDR2 YSLEER. The CDR3 totals 16 residues. CDR3 amino acids: CASSPGTSGSSYEQYF. CDR3 sequence (DNA): TGCGCCAGCAGCCCCGGGACTAGCGGGAGCTCCTACGAGCAGTACTTC.

The sample holds a few counts of this clone. The J gene is TRBJ1-4, the V gene TRBV5-6; 11 positions agree with TRBD1. The CDR3 is made up of 16 amino acids. Unmatched junction bases numbered 9, after V lost 4 bases and J lost 7 bases. The V gene's germline CDR1 is SGHDT and CDR2 YYEEEE. CDR3 in DNA: TGTGCCAGCAGCGGCCGGACAGGGGGCGCGGGTGAAAAACTGTTTTTT. Amino acids: CASSGRTGGAGEKLFF.

In DNA form, the CDR3 reads TGCGCCAGCAGCTTGTCTGTTCAGAACACCGGGGAGCTGTTTTTT. It codes for CASSLSVQNTGELFF. The V gene is TRBV5-1, the J gene TRBJ2-2; D call uncertain. The CDR3 has 15 amino acids. Trimming stripped 1 base from V and 1 base from J, with 8 bases between. The germline gives CDR1 SGHRS, CDR2 YFSETQ.

The chain is built from TRBV19 and TRBJ2-7; 9 bases are a match to TRBD2. V was clipped by 8 bases and J by 1 base; unmatched bases: 12. The germline V gene has CDR1 LNHDA and CDR2 SQIVND (reference sequence). The CDR3 runs 16 residues. CDR3 DNA: TGTGCCAGTGTCCTCCCGGGACTAGCCTCTTCCTACGAGCAGTACTTC. As protein: CASVLPGLASSYEQYF.